The entry that follows covers one TCR beta chain sequence. The antigen remains undetermined. The data are from a study of T cells in Graves' hyperthyroidism and ophthalmopathy. Study conclusions and caveats: Model output signaled ophthalmopathy a median around 5.9 months ahead of onset. Most thyroid clonotypes with frequency above 0.001 were detected in blood.

From RNA transcripts, TCR beta CDR3 regions were amplified. The HTBI primer set was used in a first-round RT-PCR of the TCR CDR3. Using its own MiXCR run on the multiplex PCR reads, TCRdb lists one record per CDR3 protein. The sample shows some 650,000 distinct CDR3 sequences, roughly a sixth of them seen only once. Germline-derived CDR1 and CDR2 are SGHDT and YYEEEE. The CDR3 is 17 amino acids. Trimming pared 3 bases from V and 0 bases from J, leaving 13 bases between. The source material was blood. The chain links TRBV5-6 to TRBJ2-6; D is possibly TRBD1 (6 bases). The sequence came from a woman aged 40 to 49 with Graves' ophthalmopathy. The CDR3 coding sequence is TGTGCCAGCAGCTGGATCACAGGGAGCTCTGGGGCCAACGTCCTGACTTTC. Translating it yields CASSWITGSSGANVLTF.